This T cell receptor (beta chain) was obtained from a study of PD-1 blockade in classical Hodgkin lymphoma. Trimming removed 5 bases from V and 6 bases from J, with 23 bases in between. The CDR3 extends over 16 amino acids. From germline, CDR1 is LNHDA and CDR2 SQIVND (reference sequence). Profiled with immunoSEQ multiplex PCR; TCRdb holds only in-frame clones, not every one. The sample holds about 110,000 clones, 80% to 90% seen once. As to this clone: Its antigen is unknown.

Study-wide points: Patients starting nivolumab less than 1 year after ASCT had lower diversity and were excluded from later analyses. Significant TCR diversity gains by C4D1 occurred in CD4+ but not CD8+ cells. Newly diagnosed patients were said to have less baseline TCR diversity than healthy donors did.

Every patient was affected by relapse after autologous stem cell transplantation, while exposure to brentuximab vedotin was not uniform. The V call is TRBV19, the J call TRBJ2-7; maybe TRBD2 (5 bases). The origin of this receptor is a human donor with classical Hodgkin lymphoma. This sample comprised peripheral blood mononuclear cells (PBMCs), obtained before the second cycle of nivolumab. CDR3 loop: CASSPQRSYLGGEQYF. The CDR3 DNA follows: TGTGCCAGTAGTCCACAAAGGTCTTACTTAGGAGGCGAGCAGTACTTC.